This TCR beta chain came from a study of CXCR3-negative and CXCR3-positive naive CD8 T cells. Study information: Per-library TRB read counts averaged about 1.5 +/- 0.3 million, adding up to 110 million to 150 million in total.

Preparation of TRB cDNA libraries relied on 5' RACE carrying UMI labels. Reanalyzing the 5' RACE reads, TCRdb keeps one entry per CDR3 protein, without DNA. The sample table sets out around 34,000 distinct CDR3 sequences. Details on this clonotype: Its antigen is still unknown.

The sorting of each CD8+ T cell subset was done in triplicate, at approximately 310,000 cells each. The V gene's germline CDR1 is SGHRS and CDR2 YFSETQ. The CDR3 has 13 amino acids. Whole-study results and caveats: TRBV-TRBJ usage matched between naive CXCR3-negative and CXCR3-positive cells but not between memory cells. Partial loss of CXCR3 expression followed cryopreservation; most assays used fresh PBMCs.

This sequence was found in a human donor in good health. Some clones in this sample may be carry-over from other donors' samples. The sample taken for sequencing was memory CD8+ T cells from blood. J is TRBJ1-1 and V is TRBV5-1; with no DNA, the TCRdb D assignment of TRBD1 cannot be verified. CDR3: CASRAPGDTEAFF.